A selection of T cell receptor beta chains follows, all from one sample in a study of naive and memory T cell subsets. TCRdb independently ran MiXCR on the UMI-ligation and nested PCR reads; one entry per CDR3 protein. The profile shows 120,000 to 150,000 distinct CDR3 sequences, about 18% of them singletons. The sequenced material came from naive CD4+ T cells from blood. These receptors came from a human donor in good health. Both conserved end residues are part of each CDR3. D genes are given only for firm matches. Part of the rows lack a size; the others show once, few, many or a class for expanded clones.

j_call clone_size d_call v_call cdr3_aa cdr3_nt
TRBJ2-5 - - TRBV29-1 CSGGRERETQYF TGCAGCGGGGGACGGGAGCGAGAGACCCAGTACTTC
TRBJ1-1 few TRBD1 TRBV7-2 CASSSPTGMLDTEAFF TGTGCCAGCAGCTCACCGACAGGGATGTTGGACACTGAAGCTTTCTTT
TRBJ2-3 few - TRBV9 CASSVQLSTQYF TGTGCCAGCAGCGTCCAACTAAGTACGCAGTATTTT
TRBJ2-7 - - TRBV5-6 CASSFQGRGYEQYF TGTGCCAGCAGCTTCCAGGGAAGAGGATACGAGCAGTACTTC
TRBJ2-7 - - TRBV10-3 CAISELTYEQYF TGTGCCATCAGTGAGCTAACCTACGAGCAGTACTTC
TRBJ2-7 few - TRBV12-3/TRBV12-4 CASKGVDTSYEQYF TGTGCCAGCAAGGGAGTTGACACCTCCTACGAGCAGTACTTC
TRBJ2-1 few - TRBV11-2 CASSLGVAYNEQFF TGTGCCAGCAGCTTAGGAGTCGCCTACAATGAGCAGTTCTTC
TRBJ2-7 - - TRBV6-5 CASQSPTTYEQYF TGTGCCAGCCAGTCTCCTACAACCTACGAGCAGTACTTC
TRBJ2-3 - - TRBV7-2 CASSLDADTQYF TGTGCCAGCAGCTTAGATGCAGATACGCAGTATTTT
TRBJ1-2 many - TRBV12-3/TRBV12-4 CASNAEGILYGYTF TGTGCCAGCAATGCGGAGGGAATACTCTATGGCTACACCTTC
TRBJ2-7 - TRBD2 TRBV12-3/TRBV12-4 CASSPELGTSGSYEQYF TGTGCCAGCAGTCCCGAATTGGGGACTAGCGGGAGTTACGAGCAGTACTTC
TRBJ2-3 - TRBD2 TRBV28 CASSTPGLAGGGETDTQYF TGTGCCAGCAGTACACCGGGACTAGCGGGAGGCGGGGAGACAGATACGCAGTATTTT
TRBJ2-3 - TRBD2 TRBV20-1 CSVKREGTDTQYF TGCAGTGTAAAGCGGGAGGGCACAGATACGCAGTATTTT
TRBJ2-7 - - TRBV20-1 CSASFAGGSYEQYF TGCAGTGCTAGTTTTGCCGGGGGCTCCTACGAGCAGTACTTC
TRBJ2-7 - - TRBV20-1 CSARDRDAREQYF TGCAGTGCTAGAGATCGGGACGCACGCGAGCAGTACTTC
TRBJ2-5 few TRBD1 TRBV7-9 CASSQSGGVETQYF TGTGCCAGCAGCCAATCAGGGGGCGTTGAGACCCAGTACTTC
TRBJ1-1 few - TRBV2 CASLITGKTEAFF TGTGCCAGCCTAATAACAGGGAAAACTGAAGCTTTCTTT
TRBJ1-6 - TRBD1 TRBV7-9 CASSPSGTANSPLHF TGTGCCAGCAGCCCATCCGGGACAGCCAATTCACCCCTCCACTTT
TRBJ2-7 few - TRBV20-1 CSAKGVRHEQYF TGCAGTGCTAAAGGGGTTCGGCACGAGCAGTACTTC
TRBJ2-1 - - TRBV27 CASSSAGYRDEQFF TGTGCCAGCAGTTCTGCGGGGTACCGGGATGAGCAGTTCTTC
TRBJ2-7 many - TRBV7-2 CASSFKYSYEQYF TGTGCCAGCAGCTTCAAGTACTCCTACGAGCAGTACTTC
TRBJ2-7 - - TRBV20-1 CSARSGADHEQYF TGCAGTGCTAGATCGGGGGCCGATCACGAGCAGTACTTC
TRBJ1-1 - - TRBV4-1 CASSQGANEAFF TGCGCCAGCAGCCAAGGCGCTAATGAAGCTTTCTTT
TRBJ2-2 - - TRBV4-1 CASSQDKGWGPDTGELFF TGCGCCAGCAGCCAAGATAAGGGTTGGGGCCCGGACACCGGGGAGCTGTTTTTT
TRBJ2-7 few - TRBV18 CASSPLAPGRITYEQYF TGTGCCAGCTCACCGCTAGCACCGGGACGTATCACCTACGAGCAGTACTTC
TRBJ1-1 few - TRBV28 CASSFPDRPNTEAFF TGTGCCAGCAGTTTCCCGGACAGACCGAACACTGAAGCTTTCTTT
TRBJ1-1 - TRBD1 TRBV18 CASSKQGVPPRTEAFF TGTGCCAGCTCCAAACAGGGGGTACCCCCTAGGACTGAAGCTTTCTTT
TRBJ2-1 few - TRBV6-2/TRBV6-3 CASSQGHKQFF TGTGCCAGCAGCCAGGGTCACAAGCAGTTCTTC
TRBJ2-5 few TRBD2 TRBV5-1 CASTGLAGEETQYF TGCGCCAGCACCGGACTAGCGGGAGAAGAGACCCAGTACTTC
TRBJ2-5 few TRBD2 TRBV12-3/TRBV12-4 CASRLAGGVETQYF TGTGCCAGCAGGCTAGCGGGAGGAGTAGAGACCCAGTACTTC
TRBJ2-4 few - TRBV11-2 CASSSLAKNIQYF TGTGCCAGCAGCTCCTTAGCCAAAAACATTCAGTACTTC
TRBJ2-1 few TRBD1 TRBV29-1 CSVEDNGQGLYNEQFF TGCAGCGTTGAAGATAACGGACAGGGCCTCTACAATGAGCAGTTCTTC
TRBJ2-1 few - TRBV18 CASSPRLWDSYNEQFF TGTGCCAGCTCACCTAGGTTGTGGGACTCCTACAATGAGCAGTTCTTC
TRBJ1-4 - - TRBV7-2 CASSSRRNEKLFF TGTGCCAGCAGCTCTAGACGAAATGAAAAACTGTTTTTT
TRBJ2-1 many TRBD1 TRBV12-3/TRBV12-4 CASSLWDRVNEQFF TGTGCCAGCAGTTTATGGGACAGGGTAAATGAGCAGTTCTTC
TRBJ2-7 - - TRBV28 CVIGQTNSYEQYF TGTGTCATCGGACAGACTAACTCCTACGAGCAGTACTTC
TRBJ2-1 few - TRBV5-1 CASSLKRGYNEQFF TGCGCCAGCAGCTTGAAGAGGGGATACAATGAGCAGTTCTTC
TRBJ1-1 - - TRBV7-9 CASSLGTCGNTEAFF TGTGCCAGCAGCTTAGGGACCTGCGGGAACACTGAAGCTTTCTTT
TRBJ1-1 - - TRBV5-5 CASSLGLGYPWEAFF TGTGCCAGCAGCTTGGGGTTGGGGTATCCTTGGGAAGCTTTCTTT
TRBJ1-1 - - TRBV3-1 CASSQEGIGAEAFF TGTGCCAGCAGCCAAGAGGGGATTGGAGCCGAAGCTTTCTTT
TRBJ2-7 many - TRBV7-2 CASSLGSYEQYF TGTGCCAGCAGCTTAGGTTCCTACGAGCAGTACTTC
TRBJ2-2 - - TRBV29-1 CSVEIKGGTGELFF TGCAGCGTTGAGATAAAGGGAGGCACCGGGGAGCTGTTTTTT
TRBJ2-6 few - TRBV9 CASSVAAGDFLAGANVLTF TGTGCCAGCAGCGTAGCTGCAGGGGATTTCTTAGCTGGGGCCAACGTCCTGACTTTC
TRBJ2-7 few - TRBV14 CASSQEVRAEQYF TGTGCCAGCAGCCAAGAAGTCAGGGCCGAGCAGTACTTC
TRBJ2-7 - TRBD2 TRBV5-1 CASSLSGLAVSYEQYF TGCGCCAGCAGCTTGTCAGGACTAGCGGTGTCCTACGAGCAGTACTTC
TRBJ2-3 - - TRBV12-3/TRBV12-4 CASSLKGIADTQYF TGTGCCAGCAGTTTAAAAGGCATAGCAGATACGCAGTATTTT
TRBJ1-2 - - TRBV2 CASRREVEGTGYTF TGTGCCAGCAGGCGGGAGGTCGAGGGAACCGGCTACACCTTC
TRBJ2-1 few - TRBV7-2 CASSLDRLNEQFF TGTGCCAGCAGCTTAGACAGGTTGAATGAGCAGTTCTTC
TRBJ2-6 - - TRBV11-1 CASSLGPRSNVLTF TGTGCCAGCAGCTTAGGGCCGAGGAGCAACGTCCTGACTTTC
TRBJ1-1 - TRBD1 TRBV29-1 CSVTGTESIAFF TGCAGCGTTACAGGGACAGAATCGATAGCTTTCTTT
TRBJ2-5 - - TRBV7-2 CASSPPVQETQYF TGTGCCAGCAGCCCCCCAGTACAAGAGACCCAGTACTTC
TRBJ2-7 few TRBD1 TRBV29-1 CSVGTGVSYEQYF TGCAGCGTTGGTACAGGGGTCTCCTACGAGCAGTACTTC
TRBJ2-1 few TRBD2 TRBV20-1 CSASGGTGGSSYNEQFF TGCAGTGCTAGCGGAGGGACGGGGGGAAGCTCCTACAATGAGCAGTTCTTC
TRBJ1-5 - - TRBV11-1 CASSLLQRRQPQHF TGTGCCAGCAGCTTATTACAGAGGCGTCAGCCCCAGCATTTT